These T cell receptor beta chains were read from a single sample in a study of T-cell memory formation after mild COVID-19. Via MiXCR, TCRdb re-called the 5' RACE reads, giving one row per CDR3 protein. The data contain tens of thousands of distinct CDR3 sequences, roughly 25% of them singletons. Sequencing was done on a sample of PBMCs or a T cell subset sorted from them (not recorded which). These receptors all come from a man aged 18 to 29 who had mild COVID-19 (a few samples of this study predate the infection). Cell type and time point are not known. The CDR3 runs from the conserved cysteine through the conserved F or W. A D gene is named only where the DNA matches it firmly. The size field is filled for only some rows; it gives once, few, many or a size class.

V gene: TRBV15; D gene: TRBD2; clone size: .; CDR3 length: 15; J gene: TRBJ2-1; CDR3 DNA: TGTGCCACCAGCAGAACCGGGACTAGTTACAATGAGCAGTTCTTC; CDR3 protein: CATSRTGTSYNEQFF
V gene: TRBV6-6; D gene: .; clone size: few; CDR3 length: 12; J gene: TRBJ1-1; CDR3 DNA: TGTGCCAGCACTCTGCCGGGACATGGAGCTTTCTTT; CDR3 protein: CASTLPGHGAFF
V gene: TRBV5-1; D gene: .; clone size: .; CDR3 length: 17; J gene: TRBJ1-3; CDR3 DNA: TGCGCCAGCAGCTTGCTTGGGTTTGCAGACTCTGGAAACACCATATATTTT; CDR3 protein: CASSLLGFADSGNTIYF
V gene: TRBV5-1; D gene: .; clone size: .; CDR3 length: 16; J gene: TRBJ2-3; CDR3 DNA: TGCGCCAGCAGCTTAACCGTCCTCCCCTTTACAGATACGCAGTATTTT; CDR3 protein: CASSLTVLPFTDTQYF
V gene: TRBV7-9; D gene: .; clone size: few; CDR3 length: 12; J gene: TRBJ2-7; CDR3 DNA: TGTGCCAGCAGCCCAATCTCCTACGAGCAGTACTTC; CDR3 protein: CASSPISYEQYF
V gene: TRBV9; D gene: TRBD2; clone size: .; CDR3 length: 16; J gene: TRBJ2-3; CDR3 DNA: TGTGCCAGCAGCGTAGATGCGGGGGGGCCCCCAGATACGCAGTATTTT; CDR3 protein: CASSVDAGGPPDTQYF
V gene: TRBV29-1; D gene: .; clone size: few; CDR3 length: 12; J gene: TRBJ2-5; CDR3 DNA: TGCAGCGTTGAAGGAGATCGGGAGACCCAGTACTTC; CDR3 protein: CSVEGDRETQYF
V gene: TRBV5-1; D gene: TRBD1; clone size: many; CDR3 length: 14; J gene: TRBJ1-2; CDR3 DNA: TGCGCCAGCAGCTTGGGACAGGGGGACTATGGCTACACCTTC; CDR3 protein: CASSLGQGDYGYTF
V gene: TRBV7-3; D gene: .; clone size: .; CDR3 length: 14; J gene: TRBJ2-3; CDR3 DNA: TGTGCCAGCAGCGTTACGGGGGGCACAGATACGCAGTATTTT; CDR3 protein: CASSVTGGTDTQYF
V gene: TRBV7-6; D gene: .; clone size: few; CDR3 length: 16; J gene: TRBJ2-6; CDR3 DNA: TGTGCCAGCAGCTTAGGGTTGCGCGCTGGGGCCAACGTCCTGACTTTC; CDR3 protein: CASSLGLRAGANVLTF
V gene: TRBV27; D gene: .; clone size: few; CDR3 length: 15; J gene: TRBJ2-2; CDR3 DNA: TGTGCCAGCAGCACTCCCTTTATTGGGACCGGGGAGCTGTTTTTT; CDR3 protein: CASSTPFIGTGELFF
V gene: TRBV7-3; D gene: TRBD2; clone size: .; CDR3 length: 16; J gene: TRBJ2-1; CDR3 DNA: TGTGCCAGCAGCTCATCCCTAGCGGGGGCCGTCGGTGAGCAGTTCTTC; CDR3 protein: CASSSSLAGAVGEQFF
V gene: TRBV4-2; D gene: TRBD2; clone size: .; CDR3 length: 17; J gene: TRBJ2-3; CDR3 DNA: TGTGCCAGCAGCCAAGGAGGGACTAGCGGGGTCACAGATACGCAGTATTTT; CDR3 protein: CASSQGGTSGVTDTQYF
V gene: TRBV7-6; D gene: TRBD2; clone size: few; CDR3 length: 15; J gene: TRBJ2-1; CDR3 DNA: TGTGCCAGCAGCGGAGCGGGATCGCCTCACAATGAGCAGTTCTTC; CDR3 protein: CASSGAGSPHNEQFF
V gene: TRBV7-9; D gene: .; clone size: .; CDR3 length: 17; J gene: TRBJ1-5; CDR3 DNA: TGTGCCAGCAGCTTGGCCCGGGGGCCGTATAGCAATCAGCCCCAGCATTTT; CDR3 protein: CASSLARGPYSNQPQHF
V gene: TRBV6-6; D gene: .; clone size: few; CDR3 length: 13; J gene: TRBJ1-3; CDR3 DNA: TGTGCCAGCAGTTATGGTTCTGGAAACACCATATATTTT; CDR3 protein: CASSYGSGNTIYF
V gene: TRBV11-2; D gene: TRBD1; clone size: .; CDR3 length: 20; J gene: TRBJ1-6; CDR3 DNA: TGTGCCAGCAGCTTAGATCTGTGGACCGGGACAGGGACTGAAAATTCACCCCTCCACTTT; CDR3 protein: CASSLDLWTGTGTENSPLHF
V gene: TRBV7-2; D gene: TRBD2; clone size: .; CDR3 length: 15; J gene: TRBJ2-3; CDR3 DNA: TGTGCCAGCAGTAGGACTAGCGGTCGCACAGATACGCAGTATTTT; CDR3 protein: CASSRTSGRTDTQYF
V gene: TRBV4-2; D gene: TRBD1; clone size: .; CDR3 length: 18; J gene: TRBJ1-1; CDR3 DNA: TGTGCCAGCAGCCAAGATTGGATAAGGACAGGAATGAACACTGAAGCTTTCTTT; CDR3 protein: CASSQDWIRTGMNTEAFF
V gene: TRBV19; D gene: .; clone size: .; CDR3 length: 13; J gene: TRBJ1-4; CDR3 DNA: TGTGCCAGTAGTATAGCCCCAGGGGAAAAACTGTTTTTT; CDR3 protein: CASSIAPGEKLFF
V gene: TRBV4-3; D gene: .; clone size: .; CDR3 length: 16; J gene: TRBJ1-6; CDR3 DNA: TGCGCCAGCAGCCCCTCCCCACCAGGGGATAATTCACCCCTCCACTTT; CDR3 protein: CASSPSPPGDNSPLHF
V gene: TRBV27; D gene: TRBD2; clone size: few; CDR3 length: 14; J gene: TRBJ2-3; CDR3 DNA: TGTGCCAGCGCCCGAGCGGGGAACACAGATACGCAGTATTTT; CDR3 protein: CASARAGNTDTQYF
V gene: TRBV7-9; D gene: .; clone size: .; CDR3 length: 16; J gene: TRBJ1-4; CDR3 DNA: TGTGCCAGCAGCTTTCGACCGTCGCGAACTAATGAAAAACTGTTTTTT; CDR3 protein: CASSFRPSRTNEKLFF
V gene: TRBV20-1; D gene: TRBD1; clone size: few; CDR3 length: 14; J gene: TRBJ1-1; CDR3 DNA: TGCAGTGCATGGCAGGGGGCGTTGAACACTGAAGCTTTCTTT; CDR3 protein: CSAWQGALNTEAFF
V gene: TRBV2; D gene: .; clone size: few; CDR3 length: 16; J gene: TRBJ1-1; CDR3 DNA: TGTGCCAGCAGTGGTAGGACATGGGAGACGAACACTGAAGCTTTCTTT; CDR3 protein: CASSGRTWETNTEAFF
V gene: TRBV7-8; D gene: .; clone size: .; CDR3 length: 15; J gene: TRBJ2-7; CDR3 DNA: TGTGCCAGCTCAGAGGGGGTGTTTGGATCCTACGAGCAGTACTTC; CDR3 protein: CASSEGVFGSYEQYF
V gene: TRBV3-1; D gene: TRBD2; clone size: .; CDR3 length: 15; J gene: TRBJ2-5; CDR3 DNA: TGTGCCAGCAGCCACCTAGCGGGGGTGCAAGAGACCCAGTACTTC; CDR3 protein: CASSHLAGVQETQYF
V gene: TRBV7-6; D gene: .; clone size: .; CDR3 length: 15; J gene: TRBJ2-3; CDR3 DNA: TGTGCCAGCAGCTTAGGGGGGTCCCTGGGAGATACGCAGTATTTT; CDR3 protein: CASSLGGSLGDTQYF
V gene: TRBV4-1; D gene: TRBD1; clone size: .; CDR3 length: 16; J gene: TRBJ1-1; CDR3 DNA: TGCGCCAGCAGCCAAGTTGACGGGACAGGGAACACTGAAGCTTTCTTT; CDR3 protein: CASSQVDGTGNTEAFF
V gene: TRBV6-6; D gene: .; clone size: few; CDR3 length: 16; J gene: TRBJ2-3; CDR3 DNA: TGTGCCAGCAGTTACTCCTTCGAGCGGGGACAAGGTACGCAGTATTTT; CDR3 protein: CASSYSFERGQGTQYF
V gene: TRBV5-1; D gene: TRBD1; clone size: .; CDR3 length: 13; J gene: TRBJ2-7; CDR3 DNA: TGCGCCAGCAGCTTTGGACAGGGCAGCGAGCAGTACTTC; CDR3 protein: CASSFGQGSEQYF
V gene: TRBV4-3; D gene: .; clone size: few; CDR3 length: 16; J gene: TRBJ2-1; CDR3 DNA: TGCGCCAGCAGCCAAGAGTCGGACTTGACCTACAATGAGCAGTTCTTC; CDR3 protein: CASSQESDLTYNEQFF
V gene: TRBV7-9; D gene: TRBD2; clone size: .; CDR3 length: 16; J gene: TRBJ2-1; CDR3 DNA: TGTGCCAGCAGCCCCGGACTAGCGGGGGGGTGGTATGAGCAGTTCTTC; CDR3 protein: CASSPGLAGGWYEQFF
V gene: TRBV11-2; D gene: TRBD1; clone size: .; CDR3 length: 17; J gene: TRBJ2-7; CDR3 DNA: TGTGCCAGCAGCGCCGACAGGGTCGAAAGGAGCTCCTACGAGCAGTACTTC; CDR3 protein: CASSADRVERSSYEQYF
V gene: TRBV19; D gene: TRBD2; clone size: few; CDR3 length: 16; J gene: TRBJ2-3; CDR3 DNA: TGTGCCAGTAGTATCCGCTCCAGCGGGGTTTCAGATACGCAGTATTTT; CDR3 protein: CASSIRSSGVSDTQYF
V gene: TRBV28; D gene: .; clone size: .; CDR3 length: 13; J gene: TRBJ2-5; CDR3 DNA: TGTGCCAGCAGGCCTGGAGGGGGAGAGACCCAGTACTTC; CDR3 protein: CASRPGGGETQYF
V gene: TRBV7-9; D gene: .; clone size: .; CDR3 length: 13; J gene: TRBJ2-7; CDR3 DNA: TGTGCCAGCAGCCCCGACAGAAACTACGAGCAGTACTTC; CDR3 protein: CASSPDRNYEQYF
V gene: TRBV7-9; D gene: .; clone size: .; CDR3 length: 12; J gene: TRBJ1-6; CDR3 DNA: TGTGCCAGCAGCCCCCTCCCGGCAGTCCTCCACTTT; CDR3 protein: CASSPLPAVLHF
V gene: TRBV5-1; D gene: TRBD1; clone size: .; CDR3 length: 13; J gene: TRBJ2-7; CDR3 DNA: TGCGCCAGCAGAGGGACAGGGGCCTACGAGCAGTACTTC; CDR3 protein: CASRGTGAYEQYF
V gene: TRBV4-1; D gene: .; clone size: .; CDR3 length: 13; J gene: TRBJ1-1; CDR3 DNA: TGCGCCAGCAGCCAACGGGGTTACACTGAAGCTTTCTTT; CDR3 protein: CASSQRGYTEAFF
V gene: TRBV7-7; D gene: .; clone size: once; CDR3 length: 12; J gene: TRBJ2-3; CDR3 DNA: TGTGCTAGCAGCCCGAATACCTATACGCAGTATTTT; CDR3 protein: CASSPNTYTQYF
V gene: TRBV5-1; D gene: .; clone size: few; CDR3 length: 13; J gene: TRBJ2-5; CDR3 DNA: TGCGCCAGCAGCTCCTGGGTCAAAGAGACCCAGTACTTC; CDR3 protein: CASSSWVKETQYF
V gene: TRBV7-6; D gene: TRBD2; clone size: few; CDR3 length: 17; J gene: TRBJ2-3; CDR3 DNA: TGTGCCAGCAGCTTGTCTAGCGGGGGTTTGATCACAGATACGCAGTATTTT; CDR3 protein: CASSLSSGGLITDTQYF
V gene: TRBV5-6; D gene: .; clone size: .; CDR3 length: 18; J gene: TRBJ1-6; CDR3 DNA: TGTGCCAGCAGCTTGGAGGGACGGGATGACTCCTATAATTCACCCCTCCACTTT; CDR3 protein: CASSLEGRDDSYNSPLHF
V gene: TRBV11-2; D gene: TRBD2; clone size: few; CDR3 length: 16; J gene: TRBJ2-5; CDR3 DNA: TGTGCCAGCAGCTCGGGGGGACGCCCCGGATCGGAGACCCAGTACTTC; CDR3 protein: CASSSGGRPGSETQYF
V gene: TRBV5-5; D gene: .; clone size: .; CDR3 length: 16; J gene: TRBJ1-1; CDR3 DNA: TGTGCCAGCAGCGGGGGGGGACGCCCTTCCGCCACTGAAGCTTTCTTT; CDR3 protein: CASSGGGRPSATEAFF